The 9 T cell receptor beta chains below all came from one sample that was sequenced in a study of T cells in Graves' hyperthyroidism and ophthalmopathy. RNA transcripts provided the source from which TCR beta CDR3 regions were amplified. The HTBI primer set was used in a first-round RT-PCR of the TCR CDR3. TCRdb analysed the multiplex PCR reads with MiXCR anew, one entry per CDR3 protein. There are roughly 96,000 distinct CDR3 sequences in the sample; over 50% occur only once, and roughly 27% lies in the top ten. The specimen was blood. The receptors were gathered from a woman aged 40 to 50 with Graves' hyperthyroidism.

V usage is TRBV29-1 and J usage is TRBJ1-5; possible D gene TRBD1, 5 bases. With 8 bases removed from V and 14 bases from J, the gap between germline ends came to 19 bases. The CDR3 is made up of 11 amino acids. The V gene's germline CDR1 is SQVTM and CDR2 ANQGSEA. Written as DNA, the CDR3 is TGCAGCTTCGCGGGAGGGGTGGGCGAGCATTTT. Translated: CSFAGGVGEHF.

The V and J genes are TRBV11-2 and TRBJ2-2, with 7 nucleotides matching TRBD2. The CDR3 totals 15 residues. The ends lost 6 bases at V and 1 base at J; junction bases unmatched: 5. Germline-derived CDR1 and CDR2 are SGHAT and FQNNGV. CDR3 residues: CASSYLAVNTGELFF. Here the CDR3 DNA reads TGTGCCAGCAGTTACCTAGCGGTGAACACCGGGGAGCTGTTTTTT.

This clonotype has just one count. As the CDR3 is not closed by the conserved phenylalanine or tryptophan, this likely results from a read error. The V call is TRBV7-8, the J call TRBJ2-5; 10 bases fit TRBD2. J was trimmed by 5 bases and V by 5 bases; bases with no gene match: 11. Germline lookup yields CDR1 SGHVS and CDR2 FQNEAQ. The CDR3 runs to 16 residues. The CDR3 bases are TGTGCCAGCAGCATGACAGCGGGAGGGCGGGAGGAGACCCAGTACCTC. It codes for CASSMTAGGREETQYL.

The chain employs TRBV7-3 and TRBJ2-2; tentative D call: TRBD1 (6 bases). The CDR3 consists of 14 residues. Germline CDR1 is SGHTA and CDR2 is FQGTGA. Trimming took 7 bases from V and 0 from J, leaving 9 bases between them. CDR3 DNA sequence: TGTGCCAGCAAGCAGGGGACGAACACCGGGGAGCTGTTTTTT. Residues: CASKQGTNTGELFF.

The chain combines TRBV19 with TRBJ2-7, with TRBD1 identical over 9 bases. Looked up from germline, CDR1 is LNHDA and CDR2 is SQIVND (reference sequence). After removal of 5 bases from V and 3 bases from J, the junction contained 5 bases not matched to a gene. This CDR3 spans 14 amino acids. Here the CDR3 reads CASSRAGQGYEQYF. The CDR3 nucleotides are TGTGCCAGTAGTCGTGCGGGACAGGGCTACGAGCAGTACTTC.

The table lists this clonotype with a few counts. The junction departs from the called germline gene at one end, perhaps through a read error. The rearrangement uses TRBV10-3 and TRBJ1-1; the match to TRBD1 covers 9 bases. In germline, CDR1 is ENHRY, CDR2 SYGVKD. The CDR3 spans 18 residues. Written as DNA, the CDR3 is TGTGCCAGCAGTGGTGAAGCGGGACAGGGTCTTTATCGCACTGAAGCTTTCTTT. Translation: CASSGEAGQGLYRTEAFF.

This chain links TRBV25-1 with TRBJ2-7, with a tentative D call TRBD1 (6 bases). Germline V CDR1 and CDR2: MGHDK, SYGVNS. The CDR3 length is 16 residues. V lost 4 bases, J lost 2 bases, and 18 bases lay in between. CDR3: CASSAIIRQATYEQYF. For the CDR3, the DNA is TGTGCCAGCAGTGCTATTATACGACAGGCCACCTACGAGCAGTACTTC.

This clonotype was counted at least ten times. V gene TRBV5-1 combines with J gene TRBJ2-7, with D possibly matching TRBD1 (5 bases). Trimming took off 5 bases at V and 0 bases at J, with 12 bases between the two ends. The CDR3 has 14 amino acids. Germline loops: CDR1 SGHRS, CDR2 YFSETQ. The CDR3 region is CASRRGTSSYEQYF. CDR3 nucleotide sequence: TGCGCCAGCAGAAGGGGTACGAGCTCCTACGAGCAGTACTTC.

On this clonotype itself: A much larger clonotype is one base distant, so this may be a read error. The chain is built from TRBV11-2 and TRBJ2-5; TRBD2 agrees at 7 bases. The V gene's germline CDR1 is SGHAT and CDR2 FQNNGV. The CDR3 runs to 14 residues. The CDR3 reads CASSQAFSGETQYF. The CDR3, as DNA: TGCGCCAGCAGCCAAGCCTTTAGCGGGGAGACCCAGTACTTC.